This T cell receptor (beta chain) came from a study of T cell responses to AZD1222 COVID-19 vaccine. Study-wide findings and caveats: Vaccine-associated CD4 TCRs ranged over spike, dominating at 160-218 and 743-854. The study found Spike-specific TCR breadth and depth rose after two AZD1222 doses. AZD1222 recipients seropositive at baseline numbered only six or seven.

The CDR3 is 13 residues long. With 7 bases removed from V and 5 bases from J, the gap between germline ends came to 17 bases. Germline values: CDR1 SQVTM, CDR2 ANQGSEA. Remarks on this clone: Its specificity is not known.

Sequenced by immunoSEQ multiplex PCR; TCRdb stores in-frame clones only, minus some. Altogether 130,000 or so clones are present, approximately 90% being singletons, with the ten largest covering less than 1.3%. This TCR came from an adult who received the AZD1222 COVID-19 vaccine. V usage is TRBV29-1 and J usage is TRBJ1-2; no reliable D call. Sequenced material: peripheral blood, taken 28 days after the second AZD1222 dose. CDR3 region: CSGGHKAEYGYTF. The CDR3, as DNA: TGCAGCGGTGGTCACAAGGCGGAATATGGCTACACCTTC.